This T cell receptor beta chain was observed in a study of blood T cell repertoires in COVID-19. Overall study: Italy, Spain and the United States were the sources of the convalescent and acute COVID-19 samples. Nucleic acid was either cDNA or gDNA, and it came from T cells, B-cell-depleted T cells, or PBMCs.

Germline CDR1 MDHEN, CDR2 SYDVKM. V was trimmed by 4 bases and J by 8 bases, leaving 17 bases between them. CDR3 length: 15 residues. How the authors handled the data: From reference gene primer amplification, estimates of nucleated cell counts were derived. The protocol was immunoSEQ multiplex PCR, while the TCRdb copy is restricted to in-frame clones and leaves out a portion. That table supplies the V and J calls and clone size; D and trimming were determined from the DNA. The sample yields approximately 240,000 clones, roughly 86% seen once. The chain uses TRBV28 and TRBJ1-4; TRBD1 might be the D (6 bases). The sequence derives from a woman aged 25 to 45 who had recovered from COVID-19. Material: peripheral blood. This CDR3 is CASSSVSGGREKLFF. For the CDR3, the DNA is TGTGCCAGCAGTTCCGTCAGTGGGGGCCGGGAAAAACTGTTTTTT.